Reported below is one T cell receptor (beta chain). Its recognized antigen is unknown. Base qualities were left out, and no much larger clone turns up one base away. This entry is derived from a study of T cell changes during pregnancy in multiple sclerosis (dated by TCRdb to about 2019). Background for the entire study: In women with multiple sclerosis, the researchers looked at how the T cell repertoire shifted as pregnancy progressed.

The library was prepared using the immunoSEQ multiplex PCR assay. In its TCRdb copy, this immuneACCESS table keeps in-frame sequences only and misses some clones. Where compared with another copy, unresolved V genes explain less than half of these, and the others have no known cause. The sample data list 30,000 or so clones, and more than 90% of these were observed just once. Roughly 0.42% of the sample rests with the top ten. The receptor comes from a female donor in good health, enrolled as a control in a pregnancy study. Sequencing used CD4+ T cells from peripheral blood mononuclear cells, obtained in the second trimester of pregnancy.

The CDR3 amino acid sequence is: CASSVDFGNTIYF. The DNA sequence is TGTGCCAGCAGCGTAGACTTTGGAAACACCATATATTTT. The receptor chain draws on TRBV9 and TRBJ1-3; no D gene call is confident. The CDR3 runs 13 amino acids, cysteine and phenylalanine included. Only the CDR3 part of the read is kept: 39 bases, read in frame from the first base. Based on the germline V gene, the CDR1 and CDR2 sequences are SGDLS and YYNGEE. V sheds 0 bases and J sheds 3 bases, leaving 4 bases between their ends.